This T cell receptor beta chain was recovered during a study of cytomegalovirus exposure and HLA in healthy donors. The wider study: According to later analysis, the same platform produced the roughly 130 validation and approximately 630 first-cohort repertoires.

The repertoire was sequenced with immunoSEQ multiplex PCR; TCRdb's copy has only in-frame clones and lacks some. The sample consists of 82,000 or so clones, about 95% of them appearing once. This clonotype was sampled from a young woman in good health and CMV-seronegative. The sequenced material came from PBMCs.

The CDR3 DNA sequence: TGCAGCGTCGCTACAGGGAACGGCTATGGCTACACCTTC. Translated, it gives CSVATGNGYGYTF. The V and J genes are TRBV29-1 and TRBJ1-2; TRBD1 is a possible D gene (6 bases). Trimming took off 6 bases at V and 4 bases at J, with 15 bases between the two ends. The CDR3 has 13 amino acids. Germline CDR1 is SQVTM and CDR2 is ANQGSEA. Filled out from reference TRBV29-1 and TRBJ1-2, the complete variable domain reads SAVISQKPSRDICQRGTSLTIQCQVDSQVTMMFWYRQQPGQSLTLIATANQGSEATYESGFVIDKFPISRPNLTFSTLTVSNMSPEDSSIYLCSVATGNGYGYTFGSGTRLTVV.